These 10 T cell receptor beta chains were all obtained from the same sample, sequenced in a study of blood T cells in healthy people across ages. The use of a sample-barcoded 5' primer and a J-beta primer mix characterized a second PCR of about 7 to 12 cycles. Via MiXCR, TCRdb re-called the 5' RACE reads, giving one row per CDR3 protein. Among about 830,000 distinct CDR3 sequences listed, roughly 60% were seen once. Sequencing was performed on blood. These receptors came from a man aged 30-40 years in good health.

The gene calls are TRBV28 and TRBJ2-1, with D tentatively TRBD2 (5 bases). The germline V gene has CDR1 MDHEN and CDR2 SYDVKM. This CDR3 contains 13 residues. V lost 0 bases and J lost 9, with 9 bases in between. CDR3: CASSLWGEGEQFF. As DNA, the CDR3 is TGTGCCAGCAGTTTATGGGGTGAGGGTGAGCAGTTCTTC.

The chain uses TRBV15 and TRBJ2-1; 12 bases fit TRBD2. J gave up 6 bases and V 5 bases, and 5 bases lay outside the gene matches. Germline-derived CDR1 and CDR2 are LNHNV and YYDKDF (reference sequence). The CDR3 extends over 15 amino acids. The CDR3 protein is CATSGGTSGLNEQFF. CDR3 coding DNA: TGTGCCACCAGCGGGGGGACTAGCGGGCTCAATGAGCAGTTCTTC. Full variable domain (remainder filled in from reference TRBV15 and TRBJ2-1): DAMVIQNPRYQVTQFGKPVTLSCSQTLNHNVMYWYQQKSSQAPKLLFHYYDKDFNNEADTPDNFQSRRPNTSFCFLDIRSPGLGDTAMYLCATSGGTSGLNEQFFGPGTRLTVL.

A single count supports this clonotype. V is TRBV7-9 and J is TRBJ2-3; D remains unclear. The ends were cut back, 4 bases at V and 0 bases at J, with 11 bases in the middle. The germline gives CDR1 SEHNR, CDR2 FQNEAQ (reference sequence). CDR3 length equals 15 residues. CDR3 sequence (DNA): TGTGCCAGCAGCTCCCCCGGATCTAGCACAGATACGCAGTATTTT. Translating gives CASSSPGSSTDTQYF. Based on the CDR3 plus reference TRBV7-9 and TRBJ2-3, the full variable domain is DTGVSQNPRHKITKRGQNVTFRCDPISEHNRLYWYRQTLGQGPEFLTYFQNEAQLEKSRLLSDRFSAERPKGSFSTLEIQRTEQGDSAMYLCASSSPGSSTDTQYFGPGTRLTVL.

The rearrangement links TRBV20-1 to TRBJ1-5; 9 nucleotides align to TRBD1. In germline, CDR1 is DFQATT, CDR2 SNEGSKA (reference sequence). The CDR3 runs 17 residues. V was pared by 4 bases and J by 2 bases, with 12 bases of the junction left unmatched. The CDR3 loop reads CSAKGQGYAWRNQPQHF. In DNA, the CDR3 is TGCAGTGCTAAAGGACAGGGGTACGCTTGGCGCAATCAGCCCCAGCATTTT.

The chain uses TRBV2 and TRBJ1-2; D is unclear. The CDR3 has 11 amino acids. Trimming took off 4 bases at V and 4 bases at J, with 4 bases between the two ends. CDR1 is SNHLY and CDR2 is FYNNEI in the germline V gene. The CDR3 region is CASSGSYGYTF. Here the CDR3 DNA reads TGTGCCAGCAGTGGGTCCTATGGCTACACCTTC.

V and J are TRBV20-1 and TRBJ2-1; 14 bases map to TRBD2. The end of the DNA is better explained by TRBJ2-7, so the J call may be wrong. CDR1 DFQATT and CDR2 SNEGSKA come from the germline V gene (reference sequence). This CDR3 is built from 17 residues. This chain's CDR3 is CSARDRLAGGSYNEQYF. CDR3 sequence (DNA): TGCAGTGCTAGAGATCGACTAGCGGGAGGGTCCTACAATGAGCAGTACTTC.

V usage is TRBV12-5 and J usage is TRBJ2-1; 12 bases are shared with TRBD2. This CDR3 region has 15 residues. Germline V gene data show CDR1 as LGHNT and CDR2 as FRNRAP. Losses at the gene ends were 6 bases for V and 8 bases for J; bases not matched to a gene: 8. The chain's CDR3 is CASGPTSGRGDEQFF. CDR3 nucleotide sequence: TGTGCTAGTGGACCGACTAGCGGGAGAGGCGATGAGCAGTTCTTC.

As to this clonotype: A read error may be the cause here, since a much bigger clone is one base away. The chain recombines TRBV5-1 with TRBJ2-5; D is uncertain. Germline values: CDR1 SGHRS, CDR2 YFSETQ. The V end was cut by 0 bases, the J end by 1 base, with 10 bases between. This CDR3 spans 15 amino acids. The CDR3 loop reads CASSLERPSQETQYF. The CDR3 DNA is TGCGCCAGCAGCTTGGAGAGACCAAGCCAAGAGACCCAGTACTTC.

This clonotype was recorded at least ten times. The chain combines TRBV29-1 with TRBJ1-5; 7 bases fit TRBD1. The CDR3 runs 12 residues. V lost 4 bases to trimming and J lost 6 bases; unmatched junction nucleotides: 3. CDR1 is SQVTM and CDR2 is ANQGSEA in the germline V gene. CDR3 nucleotides: TGCAGCGTTGGACAGGGTGCTCAGCCCCAGCATTTT. Amino acids: CSVGQGAQPQHF.

This clonotype was counted only a few times. The chain carries TRBV7-8 and TRBJ2-3, with unresolved D. Trimming pared 5 bases from V and 0 bases from J, leaving 9 bases between. CDR1 SGHVS and CDR2 FQNEAQ come from the germline V gene. The CDR3 is 14 residues long. The DNA of the CDR3 is TGTGCCAGCAGCCCTACGGCTAGCACAGATACGCAGTATTTT. Amino acids: CASSPTASTDTQYF.